This TCR beta chain was captured by sequencing in a study of blood T cell repertoires in COVID-19. Study-wide context: Sites in the United States, Italy and Spain provided acute and convalescent COVID-19 samples.

Original methodology: Amplification from reference gene primers served as the basis for estimated nucleated cell counts. The assay was immunoSEQ multiplex PCR, and TCRdb's table has in-frame clones only and misses some. The DNA was the basis for D and trimming; V, J and clone size are from that table. The sample has about 130,000 clones; around 82% are singletons. Germline V CDR1 and CDR2: MNHEY, SVGAGI. The CDR3 runs 16 residues. V dropped 2 bases and J dropped 0 bases, with 13 bases sitting between them. The chain links TRBV6-5 to TRBJ1-1; D might be TRBD1 (6 bases). This clonotype was obtained from a human donor in a cohort sampled during active COVID-19. The sequencing sample was made of peripheral blood. The CDR3 protein is CASSYKAGAMNTEAFF. CDR3 in DNA: TGTGCCAGCAGTTACAAGGCAGGGGCGATGAACACTGAAGCTTTCTTT.